This T cell receptor (beta chain) comes out of a study of T cells in Graves' hyperthyroidism and ophthalmopathy (dated by TCRdb to between 2019 and 2020). Context from the whole study: Peripheral blood was collected at initial diagnosis, before any treatment. To identify distinguishing TCR V-J signatures, a discovery cohort of about 100 patients was used, comprising 43 with Graves' ophthalmopathy and 57 with stable Graves' hyperthyroidism. Prospective prediction of ophthalmopathy was tested in an independent validation cohort consisting of 18 hyperthyroidism patients and around 17 patients who later progressed to ophthalmopathy. The 75 to 100 discovery patients were randomly split 7:3 into training and test sets. The study also compared thyroid tissue and blood T-cell repertoires from over 5 Graves' hyperthyroidism patients. After sampling, hyperthyroidism patients received methimazole starting at 30 mg daily, and ophthalmopathy patients received high-dose intravenous methylprednisolone. The paper describes TCR Vbeta CDR3 sequencing of about 140 peripheral blood samples, made up of about 41 ophthalmopathy patients, more than 70 hyperthyroidism patients and about 17 progressor patients.

This clonotype was found a few times. Its antigen specificity is not known. Base qualities are not recorded, but no much larger clone differs from it by a single base. The TCR beta CDR3 regions were amplified from the RNA transcripts. The TCR CDR3 was subjected to a first round of RT-PCR using the HTBI primer set and the Qiagen OneStep RT-PCR kit. A second multiplex PCR round built the libraries, followed by size selection and purification. Paired-end sequencing of the libraries was performed with 100 bp reads on an Illumina HiSeq2000. On the authors' methods: SOAPnuke was used to process the raw data, removing reads that contained adapters or uncalled bases, had a mean Phred below 15, or lacked an exact match to the constant primer or identifier. COPE v1.2.5 was used to merge the high-quality paired reads, and each unique nucleotide sequence was defined as a clonotype. Clonotypes were aligned to IMGT TRBV, TRBD and TRBJ reference segments using MiTCR v1.1. The analysis included only V-J combinations with a frequency above 0.0001, which together covered roughly 99% of the repertoires. The TCS score was defined as the ratio of F50 (clonal expansion) to E x V (chaos), calculated using BLOSUM62-based TCRdist between CDR3 peptides within each V-J. Welch's t-statistics and random forest reduced several hundred V-J features to 10 to 15, which were used in a naive Bayes classifier (R e1071). TCRdb took the public reads, trimmed them with fastp at Q25, ran MiXCR for clone calling and kept in-frame beta chains. Rows are unified per CDR3 protein, each entry keeping the most common DNA and genes. The V and J calls, along with clone size, are taken from TCRdb and not from the paper's own processing. The sample profile shows some 760,000 distinct CDR3 sequences; about 15% of them were found once. The leading ten clones occupy roughly 10% of the sample.

What the work shows at the level of the full study, not this receptor alone: Blood samples also contained most of the expanded thyroid clonotypes (frequency above 0.001), which suggests that blood repertoires may reflect thyroid immune responses. No statistical method was used to fix the sample size in advance, and group allocation was not hidden from the investigators. A model built on a 13 V-J signature distinguished ophthalmopathy from stable hyperthyroidism, reaching over 85% sensitivity and about 81% specificity in cross-validation and 80%/75% in testing. In validation, the model predicted progression to ophthalmopathy with 55% to 71% sensitivity and around 72% specificity, a median of around 6.6 months before onset.

Graves' hyperthyroidism was defined as stable when no progression to ophthalmopathy occurred over 18 months of follow-up. Hyperthyroidism patients were newly diagnosed, with disease duration under 2 months, and aged 18 to 65 years. Exclusion was applied to patients with uncontrolled infections, other autoimmune diseases, pregnancy or lactation. Diagnoses were established on the basis of clinical symptoms, serum thyroxine and TRAb, thyroid ultrasound, and orbital computed tomography. PBMCs were separated from under 11 ml of fresh peripheral blood using Ficoll-Paque density gradient centrifugation. Trizol reagent was used to extract total RNA, and RNA quality was then checked on an Agilent 2100 Bioanalyzer. The CDR3 contains 16 residues, cysteine and phenylalanine counted. The kept DNA is CDR3 alone, 48 bases in frame from the first base. V is clipped by 5 bases and J by 7 bases, and the sequence between their germline boundaries is 24 bases long. Per the germline V gene, MNHNS is the CDR1 and SASEGT is the CDR2.

The source is a woman aged 18-29 years with Graves' hyperthyroidism. The receptor chain draws on TRBV6-1 and TRBJ2-7, with the D gene uncertain. Sequenced material: blood. CDR3 sequence: CASSKDRARSYGEQYF. The sequenced DNA: TGTGCCAGCAGTAAAGATAGGGCTAGATCATACGGTGAGCAGTACTTC.